This paragraph covers one T cell receptor beta chain sequence. Sequencing used cDNA as its template, made by extracting RNA and reverse transcribing it. Sequencing was performed with immunoSEQ multiplex PCR; in TCRdb, only in-frame clones are kept and a portion is missing. The sample holds some 170,000 clones, 58% seen once. These data belong to a study of CD8+ T cells in alopecia areata. Study information: A 6-month off-drug phase came after tofacitinib, which had lasted 6 to 18 months.

Germline values: CDR1 MNHNS, CDR2 SASEGT. The CDR3 sequence is 17 residues long. Trimming shortened V by 4 bases and J by 3 bases, and 19 bases separated the two germline ends. The sample's treatment: oral pan-JAK inhibitor, 5-10 mg twice daily. Lesional scalp punch biopsies and peripheral blood were collected from alopecia areata patients. The starting material was CD4+ T cells sorted from blood, obtained around week 55, from a patient treated with tofacitinib. V gene TRBV6-1 combines with J gene TRBJ1-5, with D maybe TRBD1 (6 bases). The TCR originated in a human donor with alopecia areata. The CDR3, as DNA: TGTGCCAGCAGTGCCAATCGACAGGCCCTTCTCAATCAGCCCCAGCATTTT. Its protein is CASSANRQALLNQPQHF.